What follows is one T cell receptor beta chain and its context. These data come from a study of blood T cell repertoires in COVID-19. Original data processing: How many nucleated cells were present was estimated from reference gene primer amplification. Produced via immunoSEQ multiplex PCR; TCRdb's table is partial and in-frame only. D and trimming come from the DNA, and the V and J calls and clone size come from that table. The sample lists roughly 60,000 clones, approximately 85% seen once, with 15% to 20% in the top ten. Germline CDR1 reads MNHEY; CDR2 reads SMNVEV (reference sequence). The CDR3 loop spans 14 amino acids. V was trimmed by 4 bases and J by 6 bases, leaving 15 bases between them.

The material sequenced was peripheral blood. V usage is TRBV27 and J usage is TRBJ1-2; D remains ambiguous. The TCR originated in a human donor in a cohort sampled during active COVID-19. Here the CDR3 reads CASSSTRRGDGYTF. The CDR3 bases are TGTGCCAGCAGTTCAACCAGAAGAGGTGATGGCTACACCTTC.